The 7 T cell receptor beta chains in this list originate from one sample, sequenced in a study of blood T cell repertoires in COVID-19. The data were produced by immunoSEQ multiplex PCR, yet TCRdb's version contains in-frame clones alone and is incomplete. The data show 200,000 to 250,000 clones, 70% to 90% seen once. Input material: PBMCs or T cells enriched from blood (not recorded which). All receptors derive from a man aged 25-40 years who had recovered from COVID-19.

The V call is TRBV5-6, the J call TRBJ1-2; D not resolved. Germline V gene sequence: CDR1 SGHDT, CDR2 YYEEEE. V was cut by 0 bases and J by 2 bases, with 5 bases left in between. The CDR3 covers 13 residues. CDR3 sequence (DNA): TGTGCCAGCAGCTTGGACATGAACTATGGCTACACCTTC. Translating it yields CASSLDMNYGYTF.

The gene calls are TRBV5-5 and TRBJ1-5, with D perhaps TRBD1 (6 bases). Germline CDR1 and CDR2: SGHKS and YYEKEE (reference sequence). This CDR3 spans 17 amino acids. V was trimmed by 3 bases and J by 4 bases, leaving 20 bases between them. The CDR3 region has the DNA TGTGCCAGCAGCTGGACTAGGGACATTTCGCGGAATCAGCCCCAGCATTTT. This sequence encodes CASSWTRDISRNQPQHF. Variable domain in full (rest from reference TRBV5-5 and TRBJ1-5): DAGVTQSPTHLIKTRGQQVTLRCSPISGHKSVSWYQQVLGQGPQFIFQYYEKEERGRGNFPDRFSARQFPNYSSELNVNALLLGDSALYLCASSWTRDISRNQPQHFGDGTRLSIL.

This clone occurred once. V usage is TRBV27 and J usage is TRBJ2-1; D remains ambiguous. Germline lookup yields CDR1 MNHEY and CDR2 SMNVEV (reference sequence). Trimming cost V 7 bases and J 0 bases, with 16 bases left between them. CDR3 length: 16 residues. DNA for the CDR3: TGTGCCAGCACACGAGGTCAACTGAGCTCCTACAATGAGCAGTTCTTC. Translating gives CASTRGQLSSYNEQFF.

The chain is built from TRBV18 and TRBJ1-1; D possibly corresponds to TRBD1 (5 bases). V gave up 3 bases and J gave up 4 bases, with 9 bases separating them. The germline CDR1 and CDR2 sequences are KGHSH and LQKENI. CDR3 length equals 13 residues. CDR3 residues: CASSPMGPTEAFF. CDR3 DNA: TGTGCCAGCTCACCGATGGGGCCCACTGAAGCTTTCTTT. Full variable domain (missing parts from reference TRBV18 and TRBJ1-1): NAGVMQNPRHLVRRRGQEARLRCSPMKGHSHVYWYRQLPEEGLKFMVYLQKENIIDESGMPKERFSAEFPKEGPSILRIQQVVRGDSAAYFCASSPMGPTEAFFGQGTRLTVV.

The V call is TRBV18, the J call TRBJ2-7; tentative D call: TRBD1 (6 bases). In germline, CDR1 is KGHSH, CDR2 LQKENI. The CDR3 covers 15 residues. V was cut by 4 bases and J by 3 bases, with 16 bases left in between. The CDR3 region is CASSLDRSLSYEQYF. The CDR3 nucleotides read TGTGCCAGCTCACTGGACAGAAGTCTCAGCTACGAGCAGTACTTC.

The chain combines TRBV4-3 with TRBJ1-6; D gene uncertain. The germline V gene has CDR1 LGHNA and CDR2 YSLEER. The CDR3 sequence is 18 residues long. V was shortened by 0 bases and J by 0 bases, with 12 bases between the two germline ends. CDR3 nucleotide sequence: TGCGCCAGCAGCCAAGATAGGATTGGGAGCTCCTATAATTCACCCCTCCACTTT. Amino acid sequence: CASSQDRIGSSYNSPLHF.

The CDR3 loop reads CASSYRTGTAKNIQYF. CDR3 nucleotides: TGTGCCAGCAGTTATAGGACTGGAACAGCCAAAAACATTCAGTACTTC. This chain connects TRBV6-5 to TRBJ2-4; D perhaps matches TRBD2 (5 bases). The length of the CDR3 is 16 residues. Trimming left V 3 bases short and J 0 bases short, with 12 bases between. In germline, CDR1 is MNHEY, CDR2 SVGAGI.